Listed here is a single TCR beta chain. The clone's antigen remains unknown. Qualities for individual bases were not recorded, and no much larger clone is one base off. The data were taken from a study of blood T cell repertoires in COVID-19 (dated by TCRdb to the early 2020s). Some background on the complete study: The collaborator samples originated in the United States, Italy and Spain and spanned the acute and convalescent phases of COVID-19. A freely available public database, intended as a resource for researchers studying the immune response to SARS-CoV-2, is where the repertoires were released. HLA class I and class II types, where available, came from metadata supplied by the sample provider rather than from assay-based typing. The prospective study material was composed of cDNA or gDNA derived from T cells, B-cell-depleted T cells, or PBMCs. Subjects who had been exposed to COVID-19, were actively infected with it, or had recovered from it provided the deeply sampled blood TCRbeta repertoires that made up the dataset. The samples were drawn from two sources: the first 160 participants of the ongoing ImmuneRACE study, and 1,200 or so subjects contributed by 6 global collaborators. A de-identified subject ID, COVID-19 status, age in years and sex were almost always included in the sample metadata. Beyond this particular receptor, the publication reports: How much clinical and demographic metadata was included differed by source and by participant, and the metadata was provided uncurated.

Collaborating institutions collected whole blood in K2EDTA tubes following their own protocols. For TCRbeta analysis, collaborator samples were shipped as frozen whole blood, as isolated PBMCs, or as DNA extracted from either sample type. V is pruned by 5 bases and J by 3 bases, leaving 2 bases of the junction without a gene match. There are 13 amino acids in the CDR3, from cysteine to phenylalanine inclusive. CDR3 DNA only is kept here, 39 bases in frame from base 1. Taken from the germline V gene, the CDR1 and CDR2 loops are KGHSH and LQKENI. TCRbeta CDR3 regions were amplified from genomic DNA using the immunoSEQ Assay, a bias-controlled multiplex PCR. The study's own analysis went as follows. The number of nucleated cells in each sample was estimated from the amplification of reference gene primers within the assay. To quantify the absolute abundance of each unique TCRbeta CDR3 rearrangement, sequence reads were collapsed and filtered. For each sample, productive Simpson clonality was calculated as the square root of Simpson's diversity index over productive rearrangements. This is the immuneACCESS table as TCRdb keeps it, with only in-frame sequences that have V and J called. A part of the clones is gone; compared with another copy, unresolved V genes explain less than half, and the rest is unexplained. Clonal size and the V and J genes are those of that table, whereas D and trimming came from the DNA. For this sample there are 95,000 to 100,000 clones; roughly 90% appear just once. The top ten constitute 1.5% to 2% of the sample.

Recombination joined TRBV18 with TRBJ2-7; the junction holds 9 bases that match TRBD1. Input material: peripheral blood. The receptor's source is a man older than 75 with acute or convalescent COVID-19. The DNA is TGTGCCAGCTCATTGGGACAGGGCTACGAGCAGTACTTC. Its protein is CASSLGQGYEQYF. The CDR3 plus the reference TRBV18 and TRBJ2-7 genes for the other parts give the full variable domain: NAGVMQNPRHLVRRRGQEARLRCSPMKGHSHVYWYRQLPEEGLKFMVYLQKENIIDESGMPKERFSAEFPKEGPSILRIQQVVRGDSAAYFCASSLGQGYEQYFGPGTRLTVT.